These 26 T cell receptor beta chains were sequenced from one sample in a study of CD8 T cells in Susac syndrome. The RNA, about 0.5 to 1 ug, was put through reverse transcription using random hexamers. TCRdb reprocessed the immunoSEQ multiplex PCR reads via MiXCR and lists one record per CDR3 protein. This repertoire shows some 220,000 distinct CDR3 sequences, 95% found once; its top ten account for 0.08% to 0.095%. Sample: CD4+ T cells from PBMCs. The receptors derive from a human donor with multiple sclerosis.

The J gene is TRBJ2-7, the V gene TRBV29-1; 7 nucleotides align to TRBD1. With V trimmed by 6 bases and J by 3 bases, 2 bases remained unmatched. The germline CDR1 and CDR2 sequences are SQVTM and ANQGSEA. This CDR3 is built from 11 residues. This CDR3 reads CSVGQVYEQYF. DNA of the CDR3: TGCAGCGTCGGACAGGTCTACGAGCAGTACTTC.

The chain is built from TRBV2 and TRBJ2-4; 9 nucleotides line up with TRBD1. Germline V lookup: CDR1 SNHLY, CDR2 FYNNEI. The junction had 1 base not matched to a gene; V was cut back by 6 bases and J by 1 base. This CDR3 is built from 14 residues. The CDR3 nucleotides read TGTGCCAGCAGAGGACAGGGGGCCAAAAACATTCAGTACTTC. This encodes CASRGQGAKNIQYF.

As DNA, the CDR3 is TGTGCCTTTGAGAAGGGGATCAACACTGAAGCTTTCTTT. Residues: CAFEKGINTEAFF. The chain uses TRBV30 and TRBJ1-1; TRBD1 might be the D (5 bases). Germline V gene lookup returns CDR1 GTSNPN and CDR2 SVGIG (reference sequence). Between the trimmed V and J ends, which lost 7 bases and 2 bases, there was a span of 14 bases. CDR3 length equals 13 residues.

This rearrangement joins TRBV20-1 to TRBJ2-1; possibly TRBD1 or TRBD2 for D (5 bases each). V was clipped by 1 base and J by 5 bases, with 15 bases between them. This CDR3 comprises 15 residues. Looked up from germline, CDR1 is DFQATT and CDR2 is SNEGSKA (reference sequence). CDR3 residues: CSARAWDLTDNEQFF. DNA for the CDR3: TGCAGTGCTAGAGCCTGGGACCTCACCGACAATGAGCAGTTCTTC.

CDR3 region: CATSVMVRGTGCCSDSGNTIYF. CDR3 sequence (DNA): TGTGCCACCAGTGTTATGGTTCGGGGGACAGGGTGTTGTTCGGACTCTGGAAACACCATATATTTT. This rearrangement joins TRBV24-1 to TRBJ1-3, with 9 bases identical to TRBD1. The CDR3 has 22 residues. V lost 5 bases, J lost 0 bases, and 22 bases stayed unmatched. From germline, CDR1 is KGHDR and CDR2 SFDVKD.

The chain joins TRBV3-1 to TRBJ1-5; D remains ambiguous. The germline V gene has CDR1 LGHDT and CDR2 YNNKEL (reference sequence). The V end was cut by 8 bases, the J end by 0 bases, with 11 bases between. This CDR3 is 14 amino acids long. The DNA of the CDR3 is TGTGCCAGCTCCACGGATTTTAGCAATCAGCCCCAGCATTTT. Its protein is CASSTDFSNQPQHF.

The CDR3 DNA is TGTGCCAGCAGCCAAGTATCGGGGTACCTAGGGAAGCAGTTCTTC. It translates to CASSQVSGYLGKQFF. The chain employs TRBV3-1 and TRBJ2-1, with D possibly matching TRBD2 (5 bases). CDR1 LGHDT and CDR2 YNNKEL come from the germline V gene (reference sequence). This CDR3 comprises 15 residues. V was clipped by 1 base and J by 11 bases, with 18 bases between them.

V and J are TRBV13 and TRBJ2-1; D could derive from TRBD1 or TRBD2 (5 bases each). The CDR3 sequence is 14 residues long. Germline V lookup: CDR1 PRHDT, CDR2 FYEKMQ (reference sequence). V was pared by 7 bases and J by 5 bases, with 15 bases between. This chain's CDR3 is CASNRDHPDNEQFF. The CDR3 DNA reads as TGTGCCAGCAACCGGGACCACCCAGACAATGAGCAGTTCTTC.

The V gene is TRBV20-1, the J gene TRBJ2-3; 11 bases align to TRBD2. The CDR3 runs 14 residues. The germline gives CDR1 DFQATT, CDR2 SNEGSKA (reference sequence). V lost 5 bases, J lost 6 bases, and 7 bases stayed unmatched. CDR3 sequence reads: CSAPLAGGRDTQYF. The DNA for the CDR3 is TGCAGTGCTCCTCTAGCGGGGGGAAGGGATACGCAGTATTTT.

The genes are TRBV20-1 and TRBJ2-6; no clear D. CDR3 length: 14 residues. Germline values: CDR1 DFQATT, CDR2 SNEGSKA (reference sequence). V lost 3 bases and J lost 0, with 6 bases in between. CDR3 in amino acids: CSASRTSGANVLTF. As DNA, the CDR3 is TGCAGTGCTAGCCGGACCTCTGGGGCCAACGTCCTGACTTTC.

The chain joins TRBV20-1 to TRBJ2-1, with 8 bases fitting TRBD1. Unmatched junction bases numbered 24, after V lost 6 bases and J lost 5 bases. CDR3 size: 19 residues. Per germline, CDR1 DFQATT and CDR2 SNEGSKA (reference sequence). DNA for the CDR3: TGCAGTGCCTCCCTGGGCCGGACAGGGCGGGTTTGGCTGGACAATGAGCAGTTCTTC. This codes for CSASLGRTGRVWLDNEQFF.

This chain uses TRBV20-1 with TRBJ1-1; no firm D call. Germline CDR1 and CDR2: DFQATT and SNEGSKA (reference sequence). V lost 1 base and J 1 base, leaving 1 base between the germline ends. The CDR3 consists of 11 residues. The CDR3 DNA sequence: TGCAGTGCTAGAGCGAACACTGAAGCTTTCTTT. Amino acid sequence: CSARANTEAFF.

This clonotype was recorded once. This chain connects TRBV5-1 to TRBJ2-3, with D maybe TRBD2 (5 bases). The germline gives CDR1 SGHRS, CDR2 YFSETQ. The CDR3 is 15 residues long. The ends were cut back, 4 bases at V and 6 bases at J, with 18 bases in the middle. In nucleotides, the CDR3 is TGCGCCAGCAGCACAGACGGCGCTCCGGGGGATACGCAGTATTTT. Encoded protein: CASSTDGAPGDTQYF.

The CDR3 nucleotides read TGTGCCACCAGTGATCCTCGACCGGGCGCAGGCAATGAGCAGTTCTTC. Residues: CATSDPRPGAGNEQFF. The J gene is TRBJ2-1, the V gene TRBV24-1; D not resolved. Germline V gene data show CDR1 as KGHDR and CDR2 as SFDVKD. This CDR3 has 16 residues. V was cut by 3 bases and J by 6 bases, with 17 bases left in between.

CDR3 bases: TGCAGTGCTAGTGTGGACAGGGGTACCTACGAGCAGTACTTC. It is translated as CSASVDRGTYEQYF. The V and J genes are TRBV20-1 and TRBJ2-7; 9 positions agree with TRBD1. Per the germline V gene, CDR1 is DFQATT and CDR2 is SNEGSKA (reference sequence). V was pared by 3 bases and J by 2 bases, with 5 bases of the junction left unmatched. The CDR3 loop spans 14 amino acids.

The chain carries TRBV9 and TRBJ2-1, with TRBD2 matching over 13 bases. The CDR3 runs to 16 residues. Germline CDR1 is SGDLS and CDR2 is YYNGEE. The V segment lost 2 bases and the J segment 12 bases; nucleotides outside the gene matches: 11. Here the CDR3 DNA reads TGTGCCAGCAGCGTCCCAGACCTGGGGACTAGCGGGACGCAGTTCTTC. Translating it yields CASSVPDLGTSGTQFF.

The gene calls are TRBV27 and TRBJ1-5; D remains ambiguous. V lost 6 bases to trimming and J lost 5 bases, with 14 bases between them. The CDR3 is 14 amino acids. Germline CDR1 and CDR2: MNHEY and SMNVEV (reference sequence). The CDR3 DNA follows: TGTGCCAGCAGCTTGGTAAGGGCTGATCAGCCCCAGCATTTT. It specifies CASSLVRADQPQHF.

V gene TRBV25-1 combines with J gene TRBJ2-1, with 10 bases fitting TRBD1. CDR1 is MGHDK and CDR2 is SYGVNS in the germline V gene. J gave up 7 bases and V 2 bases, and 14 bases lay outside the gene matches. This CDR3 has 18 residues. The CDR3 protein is CASSERLAGTGAMNEQFF. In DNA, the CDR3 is TGTGCCAGCAGTGAACGCTTAGCCGGGACAGGGGCCATGAATGAGCAGTTCTTC.

CDR3 protein: CASSVEAGGWETQYF. In DNA form, the CDR3 reads TGTGCCAGCAGCGTAGAGGCAGGGGGCTGGGAGACCCAGTACTTC. The gene calls are TRBV9 and TRBJ2-5, with TRBD1 matching 8 bases. Germline V gives CDR1 SGDLS, CDR2 YYNGEE. The CDR3 has 15 residues. V trimming: 0 bases; J trimming: 5 bases; junction bases outside the gene matches: 6.

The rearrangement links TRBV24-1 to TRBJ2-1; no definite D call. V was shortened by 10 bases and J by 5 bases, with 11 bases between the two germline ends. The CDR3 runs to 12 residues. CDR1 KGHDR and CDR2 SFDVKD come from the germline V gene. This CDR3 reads CATSGRNNEQFF. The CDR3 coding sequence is TGTGCCACGTCCGGGCGGAACAATGAGCAGTTCTTC.

Here the CDR3 reads CASSKKSGQSLVAQYF. CDR3 coding DNA: TGTGCCAGCAGCAAAAAATCGGGACAGTCCCTCGTCGCCCAGTACTTC. V gene TRBV21-1 combines with J gene TRBJ2-5; the table's D call of TRBD1 was not tested on the DNA. TRBV21-1 is deemed a pseudogene. The CDR3 loop spans 16 amino acids.

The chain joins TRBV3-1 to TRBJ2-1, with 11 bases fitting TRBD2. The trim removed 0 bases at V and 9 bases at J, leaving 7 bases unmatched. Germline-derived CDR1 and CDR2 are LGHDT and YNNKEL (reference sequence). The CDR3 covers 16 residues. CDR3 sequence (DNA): TGTGCCAGCAGCCAAGATATAGCGGGGGGGCAGAGTGAGCAGTTCTTC. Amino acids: CASSQDIAGGQSEQFF.

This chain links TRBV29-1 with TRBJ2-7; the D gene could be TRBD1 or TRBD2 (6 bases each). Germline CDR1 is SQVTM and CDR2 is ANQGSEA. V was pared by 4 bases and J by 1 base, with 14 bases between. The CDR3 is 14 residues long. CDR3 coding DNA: TGCAGCGTTGTAGGGGGGCAAGGGTCCTACGAGCAGTACTTC. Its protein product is CSVVGGQGSYEQYF.

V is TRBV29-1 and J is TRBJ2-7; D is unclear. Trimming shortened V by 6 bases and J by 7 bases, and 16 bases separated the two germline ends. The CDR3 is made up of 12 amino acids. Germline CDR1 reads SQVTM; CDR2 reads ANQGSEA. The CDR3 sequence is CSVVQIGREQYF. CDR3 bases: TGCAGCGTGGTACAAATTGGACGGGAGCAGTACTTC.

This chain's CDR3 is CASSPRPNSNQPQHF. CDR3 sequence (DNA): TGTGCCAGCAGTCCGCGTCCTAATAGCAATCAGCCCCAGCATTTT. The genes are TRBV27 and TRBJ1-5; no reliable D call. The CDR3 runs to 15 residues. Germline V gene lookup returns CDR1 MNHEY and CDR2 SMNVEV (reference sequence). Trimming removed 5 bases at V and 0 bases at J, with 11 bases between.

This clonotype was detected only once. CDR3 nucleotide sequence: TGTGCCAGCAGTTACCGACCACCCTCCCTCCGGGGCTACGAGCAGTACTTC. Its translation is CASSYRPPSLRGYEQYF. The chain employs TRBV6-5 and TRBJ2-7, with D possibly being TRBD2 (5 bases). The CDR3 spans 17 residues. Trimming took 2 bases from V and 3 from J, leaving 20 bases between them. Germline V CDR1 and CDR2: MNHEY, SVGAGI.